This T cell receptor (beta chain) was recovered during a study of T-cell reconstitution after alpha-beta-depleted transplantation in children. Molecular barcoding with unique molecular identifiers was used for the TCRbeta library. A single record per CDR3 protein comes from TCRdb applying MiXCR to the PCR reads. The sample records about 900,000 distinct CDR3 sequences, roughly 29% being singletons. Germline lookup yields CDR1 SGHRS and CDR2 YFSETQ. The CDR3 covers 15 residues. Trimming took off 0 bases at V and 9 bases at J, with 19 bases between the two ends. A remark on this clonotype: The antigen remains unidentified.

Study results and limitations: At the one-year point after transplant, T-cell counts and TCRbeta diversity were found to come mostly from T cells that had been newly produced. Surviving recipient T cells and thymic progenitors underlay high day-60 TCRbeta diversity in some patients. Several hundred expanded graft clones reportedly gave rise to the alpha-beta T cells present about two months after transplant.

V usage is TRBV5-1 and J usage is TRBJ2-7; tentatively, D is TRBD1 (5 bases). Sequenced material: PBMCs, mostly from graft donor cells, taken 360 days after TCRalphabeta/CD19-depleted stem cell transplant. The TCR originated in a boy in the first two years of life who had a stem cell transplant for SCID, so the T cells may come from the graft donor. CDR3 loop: CASSLGGSKGSAQYF. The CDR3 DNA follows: TGCGCCAGCAGCTTGGGGGGTTCGAAGGGGTCGGCGCAGTACTTC.